The clone carrying this T cell receptor beta chain was counted once. Some clones are missing from TCRdb's copy, which holds only in-frame ones; the method was immunoSEQ multiplex PCR. Among 150,000 to 200,000 clones, around 86% were seen once, and the ten largest hold roughly 0.95%. The data are from a study of blood T cell repertoires in COVID-19. Study in general: Spain, Italy and the United States supplied samples that represented acute and convalescent COVID-19.

CDR1 and CDR2 from the germline V gene are SGHVS and FNYEAQ. V lost 4 bases and J lost 4, with 13 bases in between. The CDR3 sequence is 14 residues long. This receptor was taken from a man aged 18 to 30 with acute or convalescent COVID-19. Material: peripheral blood. This chain connects TRBV7-6 to TRBJ1-1; a possible D gene is TRBD1 (6 bases). CDR3 DNA: TGTGCCAGCAGCTCAGGGGTTGGGGGCACTGAAGCTTTCTTT. This sequence encodes CASSSGVGGTEAFF. The entire variable domain, with the rest obtained from reference TRBV7-6 and TRBJ1-1, is as follows: GAGVSQSPRYKVTKRGQDVALRCDPISGHVSLYWYRQALGQGPEFLTYFNYEAQQDKSGLPNDRFSAERPEGSISTLTIQRTEQRDSAMYRCASSSGVGGTEAFFGQGTRLTVV.